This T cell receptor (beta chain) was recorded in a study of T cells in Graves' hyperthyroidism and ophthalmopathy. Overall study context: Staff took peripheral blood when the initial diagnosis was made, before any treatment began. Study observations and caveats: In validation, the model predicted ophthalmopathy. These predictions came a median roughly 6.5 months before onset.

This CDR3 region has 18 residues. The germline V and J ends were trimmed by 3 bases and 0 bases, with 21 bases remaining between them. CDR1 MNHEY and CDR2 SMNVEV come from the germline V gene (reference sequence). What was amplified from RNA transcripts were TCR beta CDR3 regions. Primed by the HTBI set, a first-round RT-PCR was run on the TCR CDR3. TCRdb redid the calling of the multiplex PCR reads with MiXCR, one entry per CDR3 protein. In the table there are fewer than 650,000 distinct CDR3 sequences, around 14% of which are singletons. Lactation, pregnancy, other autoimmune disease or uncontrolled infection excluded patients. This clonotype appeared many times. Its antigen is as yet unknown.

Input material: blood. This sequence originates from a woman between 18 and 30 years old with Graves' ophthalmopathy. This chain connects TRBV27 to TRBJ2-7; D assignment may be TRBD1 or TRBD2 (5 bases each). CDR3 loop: CASSFTMPGPLSSYEQYF. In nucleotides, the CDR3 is TGTGCCAGCAGTTTTACCATGCCGGGACCCCTGAGCTCCTACGAGCAGTACTTC.